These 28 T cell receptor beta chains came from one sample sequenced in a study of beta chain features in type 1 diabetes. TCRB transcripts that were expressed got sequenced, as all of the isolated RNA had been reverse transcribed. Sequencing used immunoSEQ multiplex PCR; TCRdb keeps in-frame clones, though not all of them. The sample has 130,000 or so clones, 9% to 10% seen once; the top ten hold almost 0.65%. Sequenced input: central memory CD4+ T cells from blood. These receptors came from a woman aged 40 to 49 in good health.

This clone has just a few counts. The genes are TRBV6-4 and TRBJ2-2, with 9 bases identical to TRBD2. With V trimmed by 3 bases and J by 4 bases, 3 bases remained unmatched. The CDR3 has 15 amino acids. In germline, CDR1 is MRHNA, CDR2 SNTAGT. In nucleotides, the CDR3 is TGTGCCAGCAGTGAGCGGGGGGGAAGCACCGGGGAGCTGTTTTTT. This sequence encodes CASSERGGSTGELFF.

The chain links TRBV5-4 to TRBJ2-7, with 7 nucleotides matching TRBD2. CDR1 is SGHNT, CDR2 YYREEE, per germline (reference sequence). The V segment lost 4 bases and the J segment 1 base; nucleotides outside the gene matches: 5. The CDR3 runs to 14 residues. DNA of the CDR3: TGTGCCAGCAGCCAGCGGGGCCCTTCCTACGAGCAGTACTTC. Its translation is CASSQRGPSYEQYF.

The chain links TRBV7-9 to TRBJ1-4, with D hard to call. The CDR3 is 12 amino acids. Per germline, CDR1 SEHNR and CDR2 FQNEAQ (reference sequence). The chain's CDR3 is CAGGATNEKLFF. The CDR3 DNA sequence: TGTGCGGGAGGCGCAACTAATGAAAAACTGTTTTTT.

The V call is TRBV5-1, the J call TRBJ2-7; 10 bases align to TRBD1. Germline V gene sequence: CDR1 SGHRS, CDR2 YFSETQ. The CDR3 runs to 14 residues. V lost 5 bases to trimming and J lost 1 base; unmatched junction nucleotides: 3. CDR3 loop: CASRRDRGSYEQYF. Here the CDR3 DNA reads TGCGCCAGCAGAAGGGACAGGGGTTCCTACGAGCAGTACTTC.

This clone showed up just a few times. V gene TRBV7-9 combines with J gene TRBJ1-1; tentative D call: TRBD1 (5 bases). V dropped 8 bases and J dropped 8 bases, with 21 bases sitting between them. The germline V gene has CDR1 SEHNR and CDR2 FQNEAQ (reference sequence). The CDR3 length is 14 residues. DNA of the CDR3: TGTGCCAGCTGGGAGGGGACCTTTACCCGCGAAGCTTTCTTT. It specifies CASWEGTFTREAFF.

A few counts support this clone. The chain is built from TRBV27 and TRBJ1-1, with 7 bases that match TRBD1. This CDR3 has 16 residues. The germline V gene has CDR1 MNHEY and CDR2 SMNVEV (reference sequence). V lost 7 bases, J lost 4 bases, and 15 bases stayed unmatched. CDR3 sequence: CASTDLGTVTSTEAFF. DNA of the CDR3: TGTGCCAGCACCGACCTCGGGACAGTGACAAGCACTGAAGCTTTCTTT.

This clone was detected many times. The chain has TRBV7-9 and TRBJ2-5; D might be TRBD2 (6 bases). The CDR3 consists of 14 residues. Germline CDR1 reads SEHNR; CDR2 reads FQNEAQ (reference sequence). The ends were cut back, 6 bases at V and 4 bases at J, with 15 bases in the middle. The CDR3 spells CASRSDGGGETQYF. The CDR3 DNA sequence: TGTGCCAGCAGGTCTGACGGGGGAGGAGAGACCCAGTACTTC.

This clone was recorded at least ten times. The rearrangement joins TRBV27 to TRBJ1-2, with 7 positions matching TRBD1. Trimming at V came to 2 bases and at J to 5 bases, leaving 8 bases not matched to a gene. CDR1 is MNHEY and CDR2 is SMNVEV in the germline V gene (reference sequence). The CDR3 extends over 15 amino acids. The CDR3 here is CASSLDPTGKYGYTF. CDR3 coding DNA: TGTGCCAGCAGTTTAGACCCGACAGGGAAATATGGCTACACCTTC.

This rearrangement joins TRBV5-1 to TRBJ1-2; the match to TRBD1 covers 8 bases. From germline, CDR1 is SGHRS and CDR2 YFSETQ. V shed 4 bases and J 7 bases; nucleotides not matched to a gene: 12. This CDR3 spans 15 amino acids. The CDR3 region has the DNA TGCGCCAGCAGCCCTAACTTGCAGGGGGCACTTGGCTACACCTTC. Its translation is CASSPNLQGALGYTF.

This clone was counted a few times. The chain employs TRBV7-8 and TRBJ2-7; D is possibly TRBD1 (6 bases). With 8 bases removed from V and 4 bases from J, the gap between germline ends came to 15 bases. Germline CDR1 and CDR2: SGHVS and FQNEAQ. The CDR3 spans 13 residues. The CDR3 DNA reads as TGTGCCAGCGGCAAACAGGGCCCGTACGAGCAGTACTTC. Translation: CASGKQGPYEQYF.

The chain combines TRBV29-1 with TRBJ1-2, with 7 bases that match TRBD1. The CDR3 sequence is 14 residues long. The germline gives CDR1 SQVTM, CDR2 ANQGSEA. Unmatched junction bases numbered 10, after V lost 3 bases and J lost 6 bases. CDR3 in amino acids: CSVDQTGPGDGYTF. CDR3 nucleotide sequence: TGCAGCGTTGACCAGACAGGGCCAGGGGATGGCTACACCTTC.

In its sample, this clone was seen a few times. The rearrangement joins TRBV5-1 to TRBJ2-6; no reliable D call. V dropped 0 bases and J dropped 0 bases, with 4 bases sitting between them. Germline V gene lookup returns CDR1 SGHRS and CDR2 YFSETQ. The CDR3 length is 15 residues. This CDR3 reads CASSLGHSGANVLTF. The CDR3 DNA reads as TGCGCCAGCAGCTTGGGACACTCTGGGGCCAACGTCCTGACTTTC.

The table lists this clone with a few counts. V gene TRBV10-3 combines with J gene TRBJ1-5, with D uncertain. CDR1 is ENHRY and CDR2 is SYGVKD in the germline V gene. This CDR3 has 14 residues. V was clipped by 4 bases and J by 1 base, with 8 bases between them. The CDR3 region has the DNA TGTGCCATCAGTGGCAGTCGAAGCAATCAGCCCCAGCATTTT. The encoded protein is CAISGSRSNQPQHF.

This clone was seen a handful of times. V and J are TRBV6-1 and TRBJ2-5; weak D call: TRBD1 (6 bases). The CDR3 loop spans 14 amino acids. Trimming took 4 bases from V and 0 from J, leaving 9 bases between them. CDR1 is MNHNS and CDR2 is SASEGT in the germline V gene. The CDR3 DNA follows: TGTGCCAGCAGTGTCCAGGGGTACCAAGAGACCCAGTACTTC. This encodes CASSVQGYQETQYF.

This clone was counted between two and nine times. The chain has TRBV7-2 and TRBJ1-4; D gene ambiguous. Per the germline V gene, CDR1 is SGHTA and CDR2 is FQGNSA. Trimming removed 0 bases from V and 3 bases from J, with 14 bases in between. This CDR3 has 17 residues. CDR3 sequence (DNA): TGTGCCAGCAGCTTAGCAGGGTCGGGGTCGGCTAATGAAAAACTGTTTTTT. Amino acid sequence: CASSLAGSGSANEKLFF. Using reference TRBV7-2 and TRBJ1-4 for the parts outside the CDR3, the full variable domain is GAGVSQSPSNKVTEKGKDVELRCDPISGHTALYWYRQSLGQGLEFLIYFQGNSAPDKSGLPSDRFSAERTGGSVSTLTIQRTQQEDSAVYLCASSLAGSGSANEKLFFGSGTQLSVL.

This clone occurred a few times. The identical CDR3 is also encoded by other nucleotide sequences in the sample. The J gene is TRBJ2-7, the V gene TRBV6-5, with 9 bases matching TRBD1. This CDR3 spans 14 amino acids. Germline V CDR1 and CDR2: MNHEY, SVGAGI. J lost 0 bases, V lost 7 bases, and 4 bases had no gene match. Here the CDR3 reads CASTGTGSSYEQYF. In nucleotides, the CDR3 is TGTGCCAGCACGGGGACAGGGAGCTCCTACGAGCAGTACTTC.

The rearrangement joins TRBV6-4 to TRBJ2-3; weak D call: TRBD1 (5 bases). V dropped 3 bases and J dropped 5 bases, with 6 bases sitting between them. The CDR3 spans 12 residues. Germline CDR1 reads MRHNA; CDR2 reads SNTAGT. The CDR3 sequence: CASSDQGDTQYF. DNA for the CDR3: TGTGCCAGCAGTGATCAGGGAGATACGCAGTATTTT.

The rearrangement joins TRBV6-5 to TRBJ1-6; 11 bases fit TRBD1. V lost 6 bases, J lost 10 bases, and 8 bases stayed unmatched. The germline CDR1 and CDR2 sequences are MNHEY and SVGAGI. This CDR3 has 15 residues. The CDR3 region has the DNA TGTGCCAGCAGCCCCTCATGGACAGGGGGCTCACCCCTCCACTTT. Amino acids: CASSPSWTGGSPLHF.

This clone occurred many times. The CDR3 region is CASSPPQQGMNTQYF. The CDR3 region has the DNA TGTGCCAGCTCACCACCTCAACAGGGAATGAATACGCAGTATTTT. J is TRBJ2-3 and V is TRBV18, with D possibly being TRBD1 (6 bases). Looked up from germline, CDR1 is KGHSH and CDR2 is LQKENI. V shed 0 bases and J shed 7 bases, with 14 bases lying between them. This CDR3 is built from 15 residues. The whole variable domain, remainder taken from reference TRBV18 and TRBJ2-3, is NAGVMQNPRHLVRRRGQEARLRCSPMKGHSHVYWYRQLPEEGLKFMVYLQKENIIDESGMPKERFSAEFPKEGPSILRIQQVVRGDSAAYFCASSPPQQGMNTQYFGPGTRLTVL.

CDR3 nucleotide sequence: TGTGCCAGCAGTTACCTACTGACAGGCATGGGGGAACTGTTTTTT. Its protein is CASSYLLTGMGELFF. V gene TRBV2 combines with J gene TRBJ1-4, with D perhaps TRBD1 (6 bases). This CDR3 contains 15 residues. The germline V and J ends were trimmed by 5 bases and 12 bases, with 22 bases remaining between them. Germline CDR1 and CDR2: SNHLY and FYNNEI.

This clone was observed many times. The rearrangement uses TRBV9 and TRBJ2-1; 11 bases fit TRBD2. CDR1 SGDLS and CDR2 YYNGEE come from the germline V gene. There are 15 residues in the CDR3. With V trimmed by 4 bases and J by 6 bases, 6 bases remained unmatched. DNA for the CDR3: TGTGCCAGCAGCACCGGGACTAGCGGTCTCAATGAGCAGTTCTTC. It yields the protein CASSTGTSGLNEQFF.

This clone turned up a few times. The CDR3 coding sequence is TGTGCCAGCAGCTTAGGGAGGAGGGTCGCCTATGGCTACACCTTC. It yields the protein CASSLGRRVAYGYTF. The V gene is TRBV7-2, the J gene TRBJ1-2; no clear D. The CDR3 is made up of 15 amino acids. Germline CDR1 SGHTA, CDR2 FQGNSA. The V gene lost 1 base and the J gene lost 4 bases, with 13 bases spanning the gap. The full variable domain, rest sourced from reference TRBV7-2 and TRBJ1-2, is GAGVSQSPSNKVTEKGKDVELRCDPISGHTALYWYRQSLGQGLEFLIYFQGNSAPDKSGLPSDRFSAERTGGSVSTLTIQRTQQEDSAVYLCASSLGRRVAYGYTFGSGTRLTVV.

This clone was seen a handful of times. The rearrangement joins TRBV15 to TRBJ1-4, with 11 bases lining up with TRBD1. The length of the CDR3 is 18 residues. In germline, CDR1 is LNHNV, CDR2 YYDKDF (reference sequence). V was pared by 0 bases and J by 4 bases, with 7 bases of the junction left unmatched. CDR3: CATSRDRTGGANNEKLFF. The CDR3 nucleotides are TGTGCCACCAGCAGAGATAGGACAGGGGGCGCGAATAATGAAAAACTGTTTTTT.

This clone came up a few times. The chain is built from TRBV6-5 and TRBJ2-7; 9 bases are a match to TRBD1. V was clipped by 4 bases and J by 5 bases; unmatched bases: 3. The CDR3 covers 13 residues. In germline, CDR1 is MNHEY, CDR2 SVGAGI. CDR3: CASSLTGGNEQYF. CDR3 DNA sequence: TGTGCCAGCAGTTTAACAGGGGGCAACGAGCAGTACTTC.

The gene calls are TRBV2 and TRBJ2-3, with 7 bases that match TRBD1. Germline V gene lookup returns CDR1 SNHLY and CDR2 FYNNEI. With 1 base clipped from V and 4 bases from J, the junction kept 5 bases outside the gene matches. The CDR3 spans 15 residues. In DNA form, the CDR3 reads TGTGCCAGCAGTGAAGATGAGGGGGCCCCAGATACGCAGTATTTT. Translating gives CASSEDEGAPDTQYF.

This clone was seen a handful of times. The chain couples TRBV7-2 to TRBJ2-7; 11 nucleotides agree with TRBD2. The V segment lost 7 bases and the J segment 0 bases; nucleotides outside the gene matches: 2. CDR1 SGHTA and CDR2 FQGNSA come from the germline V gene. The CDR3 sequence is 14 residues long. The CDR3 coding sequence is TGTGCCAGCAAGACTAGCGGGGCCTCCTACGAGCAGTACTTC. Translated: CASKTSGASYEQYF.

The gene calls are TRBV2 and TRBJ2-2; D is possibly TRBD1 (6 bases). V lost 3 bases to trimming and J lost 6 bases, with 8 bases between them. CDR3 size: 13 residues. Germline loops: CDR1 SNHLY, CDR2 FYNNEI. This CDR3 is CASSDYRAGELFF. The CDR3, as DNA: TGTGCCAGCAGTGATTACAGGGCCGGGGAGCTGTTTTTT.

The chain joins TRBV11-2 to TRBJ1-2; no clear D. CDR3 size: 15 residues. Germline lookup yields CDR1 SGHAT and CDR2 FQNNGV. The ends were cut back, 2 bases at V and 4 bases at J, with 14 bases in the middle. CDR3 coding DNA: TGTGCCAGCAGCTTAATGGGGAGGAGGGCCTATGGCTACACCTTC. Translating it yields CASSLMGRRAYGYTF.